The next 9 T cell receptor beta chains were all read from a single sample in a study of CD8+ T cells in alopecia areata. cDNA prepared by RNA extraction and subsequent reverse transcription served as the template for sequencing. Sequencing used immunoSEQ multiplex PCR; TCRdb keeps in-frame clones, though not all of them. The table shows some 170,000 clones, with 50% to 60% occurring only once. This specimen was CD4+ T cells sorted from blood, taken at week 0. These receptors originate from a human donor with alopecia areata.

The chain is built from TRBV27 and TRBJ1-1; possible D gene TRBD1, 5 bases. V was trimmed by 1 base and J by 1 base, leaving 10 bases between them. The CDR3 runs to 15 residues. The germline V gene encodes CDR1 MNHEY and CDR2 SMNVEV (reference sequence). CDR3 residues: CASSLWGRGNTEAFF. Here the CDR3 DNA reads TGTGCCAGCAGTTTATGGGGACGAGGGAACACTGAAGCTTTCTTT.

This clone occurred a few times. The chain carries TRBV12-5 and TRBJ1-4; D may be TRBD1 (5 bases). The CDR3 is 16 amino acids. The germline V gene encodes CDR1 LGHNT and CDR2 FRNRAP. V lost 5 bases, J lost 0 bases, and 13 bases lay in between. The CDR3 reads CASGRGYVATNEKLFF. CDR3 nucleotides: TGTGCTAGTGGTCGGGGGTACGTCGCAACTAATGAAAAACTGTTTTTT.

The J gene is TRBJ2-5, the V gene TRBV5-1; D uncertain. Trimming stripped 4 bases from V and 2 bases from J, with 12 bases between. Germline loops: CDR1 SGHRS, CDR2 YFSETQ. CDR3 length equals 14 residues. In DNA, the CDR3 is TGCGCCAGCAGCCCGCCTAGAGGTCAAGAGACCCAGTACTTC. Its translation: CASSPPRGQETQYF.

This clone was detected a few times. The chain joins TRBV5-1 to TRBJ1-5; TRBD1 might be the D (6 bases). The germline CDR1 and CDR2 sequences are SGHRS and YFSETQ. V lost 4 bases and J lost 6, with 20 bases in between. This CDR3 is 16 amino acids long. The CDR3 protein is CASSADGGGASQPQHF. CDR3 DNA: TGCGCCAGCAGCGCCGACGGCGGGGGCGCAAGTCAGCCCCAGCATTTT.

V gene TRBV5-1 combines with J gene TRBJ2-5; D possibly corresponds to TRBD1 (6 bases). Germline V gene sequence: CDR1 SGHRS, CDR2 YFSETQ. This CDR3 has 14 amino acids. The V gene lost 4 bases and the J gene lost 1 base, with 11 bases spanning the gap. CDR3 residues: CASSPGDLQETQYF. The CDR3 region has the DNA TGCGCCAGCAGCCCAGGGGACCTCCAAGAGACCCAGTACTTC.

In this sample, this clone turned up many times. The chain has TRBV9 and TRBJ2-1, with a tentative D call TRBD2 (5 bases). There are 14 residues in the CDR3. Trimming left V 4 bases short and J 10 bases short, with 18 bases between. The germline gives CDR1 SGDLS, CDR2 YYNGEE. DNA for the CDR3: TGTGCCAGCAGCCAAGGATGGGCCTCGGGGGAGCAGTTCTTC. This sequence encodes CASSQGWASGEQFF.

The chain uses TRBV27 and TRBJ1-6; tentative D call: TRBD1 (6 bases). The V end was cut by 6 bases, the J end by 9 bases, with 24 bases between. CDR1 MNHEY and CDR2 SMNVEV come from the germline V gene (reference sequence). The CDR3 extends over 17 amino acids. In nucleotides, the CDR3 is TGTGCCAGCAGGCGAGAACAGGGATTGGGAGCCCGTTCACCCCTCCACTTT. It encodes CASRREQGLGARSPLHF.

V usage is TRBV2 and J usage is TRBJ1-6; TRBD1 is a possible D gene (5 bases). CDR3 length: 14 residues. Trimming removed 10 bases from V and 5 bases from J, with 15 bases in between. Germline CDR1 SNHLY, CDR2 FYNNEI. The CDR3 here is CATANQGDNSPLHF. The CDR3 nucleotides are TGTGCCACCGCAAACCAGGGTGATAATTCACCCCTCCACTTT.

This chain connects TRBV5-1 to TRBJ2-4, with 9 nucleotides matching TRBD1. V shed 2 bases and J 7 bases; nucleotides not matched to a gene: 4. In germline, CDR1 is SGHRS, CDR2 YFSETQ. The length of the CDR3 is 14 residues. CDR3 in DNA: TGCGCCAGCAGCTTCACAGGGGGCGAGAACATTCAGTACTTC. Translating it yields CASSFTGGENIQYF.